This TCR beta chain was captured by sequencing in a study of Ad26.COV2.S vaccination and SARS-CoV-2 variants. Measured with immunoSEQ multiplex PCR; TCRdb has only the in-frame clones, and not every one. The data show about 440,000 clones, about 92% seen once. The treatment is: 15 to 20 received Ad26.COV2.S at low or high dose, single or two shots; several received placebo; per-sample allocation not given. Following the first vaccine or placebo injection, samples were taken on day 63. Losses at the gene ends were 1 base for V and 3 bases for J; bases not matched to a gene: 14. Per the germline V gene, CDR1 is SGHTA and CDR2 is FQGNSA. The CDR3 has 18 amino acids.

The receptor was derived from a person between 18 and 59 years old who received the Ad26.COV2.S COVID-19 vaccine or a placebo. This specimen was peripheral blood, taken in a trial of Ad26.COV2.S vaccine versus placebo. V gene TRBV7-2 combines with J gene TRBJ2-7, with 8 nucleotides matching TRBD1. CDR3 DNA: TGTGCCAGCAGCTTAGTAGACGTCGGAAGGGACAGGTTCTACGAGCAGTACTTC. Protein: CASSLVDVGRDRFYEQYF. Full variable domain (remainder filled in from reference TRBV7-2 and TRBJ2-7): GAGVSQSPSNKVTEKGKDVELRCDPISGHTALYWYRQSLGQGLEFLIYFQGNSAPDKSGLPSDRFSAERTGGSVSTLTIQRTQQEDSAVYLCASSLVDVGRDRFYEQYFGPGTRLTVT.